The source of this TCR beta chain is a study of OX40 agonist ivuxolimab in advanced cancers. As for the study in general: Patients enrolled in dose escalation were diagnosed with hepatocellular carcinoma, melanoma, renal cell or head and neck cancer. Age averaged around 59 years (range roughly 20 to 90), and just over 80% were male. Points from the study as a whole: CD4+ and CD8+ blood T cells expanded clonally by week 6 at 0.1 to 3.0 mg/kg. Some of the lowest clonal expansion was seen in partial responders at 0.1-3.0 mg/kg.

The CDR3 sequence is 15 residues long. Deletions cut 4 bases from V and 4 bases from J, with 14 bases between. Germline-derived CDR1 and CDR2 are SEHNR and FQNEAQ (reference sequence). Profiling relied on immunoSEQ multiplex PCR, and the TCRdb table lists in-frame clones only, not all of them. The sample consists of roughly 99,000 clones, 80% to 95% of them appearing once. Concerning this clone: The antigen is unknown.

The TCR sequence derives from an adult with an advanced solid tumor such as melanoma, head and neck, liver or kidney cancer. J is TRBJ2-1 and V is TRBV7-9; weak D call: TRBD2 (6 bases). The material sequenced was CD4+ or CD8+ T cells sorted from blood, taken in a trial of the OX40 agonist ivuxolimab. Written as DNA, the CDR3 is TGTGCCAGCAGCTCTCGGGACTCTTCGTACAATGAGCAGTTCTTC. This translates into CASSSRDSSYNEQFF.